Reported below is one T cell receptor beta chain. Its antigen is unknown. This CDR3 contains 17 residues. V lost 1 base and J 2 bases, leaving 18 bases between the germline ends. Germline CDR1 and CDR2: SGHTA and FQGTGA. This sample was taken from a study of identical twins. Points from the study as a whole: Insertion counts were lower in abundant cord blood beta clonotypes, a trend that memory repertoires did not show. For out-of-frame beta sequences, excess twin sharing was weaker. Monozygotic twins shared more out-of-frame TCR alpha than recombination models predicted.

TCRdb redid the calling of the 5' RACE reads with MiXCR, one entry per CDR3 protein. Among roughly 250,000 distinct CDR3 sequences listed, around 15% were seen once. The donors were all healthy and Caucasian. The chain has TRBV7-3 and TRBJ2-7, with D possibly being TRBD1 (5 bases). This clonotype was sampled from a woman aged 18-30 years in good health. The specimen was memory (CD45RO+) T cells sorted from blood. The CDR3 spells CASSLKSGQGVPYEQYF. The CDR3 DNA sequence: TGTGCCAGCAGCTTAAAATCCGGGCAGGGCGTCCCCTACGAGCAGTACTTC.